This record covers a single T cell receptor beta chain. In the original analysis: Estimated nucleated cell counts came from reference gene primer amplification. The method was immunoSEQ multiplex PCR; TCRdb's version includes in-frame clones alone and lacks a portion of them. From that table come the V and J calls and clone size; the DNA was used to work out D and trimming. The repertoire holds approximately 270,000 clones, with 85% to 90% as singletons. This specimen comes from a study of blood T cell repertoires in COVID-19. The overall study: COVID-19 samples from acute and convalescent phases originated in the United States, Italy and Spain.

The CDR3 runs to 12 residues. Deletions cut 0 bases from V and 5 bases from J, with 8 bases between. Germline CDR1 GTSNPN, CDR2 SVGIG (reference sequence). The source material was PBMCs or T cells enriched from blood (not recorded which). The chain recombines TRBV30 with TRBJ2-7; D gene unclear. The sequence was obtained from a woman aged 55-70 years who had recovered from COVID-19. The CDR3 nucleotides are TGTGCCTGGAGTGTAATCCTCGACGAGCAGTACTTC. It specifies CAWSVILDEQYF.